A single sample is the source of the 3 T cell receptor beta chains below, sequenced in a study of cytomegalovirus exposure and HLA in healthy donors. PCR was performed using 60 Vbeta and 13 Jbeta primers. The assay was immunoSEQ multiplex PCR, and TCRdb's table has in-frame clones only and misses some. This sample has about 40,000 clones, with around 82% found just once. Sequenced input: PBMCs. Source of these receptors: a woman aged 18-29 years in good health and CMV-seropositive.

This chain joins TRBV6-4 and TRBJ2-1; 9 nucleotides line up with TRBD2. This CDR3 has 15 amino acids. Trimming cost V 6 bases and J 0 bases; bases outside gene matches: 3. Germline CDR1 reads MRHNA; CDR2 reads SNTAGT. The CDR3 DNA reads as TGTGCCAGCAGGAGTAGCGGGAGCTCCTACAATGAGCAGTTCTTC. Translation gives CASRSSGSSYNEQFF.

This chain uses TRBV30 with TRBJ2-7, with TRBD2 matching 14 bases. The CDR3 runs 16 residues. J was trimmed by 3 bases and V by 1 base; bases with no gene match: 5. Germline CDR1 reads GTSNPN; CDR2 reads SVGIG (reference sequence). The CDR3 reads CAWSDETSGGGYEQYF. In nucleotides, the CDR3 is TGTGCCTGGAGTGACGAGACTAGCGGGGGGGGCTACGAGCAGTACTTC.

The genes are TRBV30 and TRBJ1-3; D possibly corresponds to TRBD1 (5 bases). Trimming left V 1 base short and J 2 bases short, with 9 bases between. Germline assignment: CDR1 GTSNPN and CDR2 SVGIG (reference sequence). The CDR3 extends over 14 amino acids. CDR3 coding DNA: TGTGCCTGGAGTGAGGGGACTGCTGGAAACACCATATATTTT. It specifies CAWSEGTAGNTIYF.